This is a list of T cell receptor beta chains from one sample in a study of blood T cell repertoires in COVID-19. The method was immunoSEQ multiplex PCR; TCRdb's version includes in-frame clones alone and lacks a portion of them. The sample comprises tens of thousands of clones, 90% to 95% of which are singletons, and less than 50% rests with the top ten. The sequenced material came from peripheral blood. The receptors shown here come from a man between 60 and 70 years old with active or convalescent COVID-19. CDR3s include the opening cysteine and the closing phenylalanine or tryptophan. The D gene is left open where the match is weak. The size of a clone is reported for some rows only, either as once, few or many, or as a class for expanded clones.

J gene: TRBJ1-2
V gene: TRBV7-3
clone size: -
D gene: -
CDR3 DNA: TGTGCCAGCAGCCCCCGTGGGGCCAAATCATCTGGCTACACCTTC
CDR3 protein: CASSPRGAKSSGYTF

J gene: TRBJ1-5
V gene: TRBV28
clone size: -
D gene: -
CDR3 DNA: TGTGCCAGCAGTTTAGTTGTGGCTCAGCCCCAGCATTTT
CDR3 protein: CASSLVVAQPQHF

J gene: TRBJ2-3
V gene: TRBV29-1
clone size: -
D gene: TRBD1
CDR3 DNA: TGCAGCGTTTTTTTGACAGGGCGGGATACGCAGTATTTT
CDR3 protein: CSVFLTGRDTQYF

J gene: TRBJ1-2
V gene: TRBV5-1
clone size: -
D gene: TRBD1
CDR3 DNA: TGCGCCAGCAGCGAGGCGACAGGGCTCTATGGCTACACCTTC
CDR3 protein: CASSEATGLYGYTF

J gene: TRBJ2-7
V gene: TRBV5-4
clone size: -
D gene: TRBD1
CDR3 DNA: TGTGCCAGCAGCGCCACCCCGGGACAGGGAAAGTACTTC
CDR3 protein: CASSATPGQGKYF

J gene: TRBJ2-7
V gene: TRBV7-2
clone size: once
D gene: TRBD1
CDR3 DNA: TGTGCCAGCAGCTCCCCTGACAGGGGGGGCTACGAGCAGTACTTC
CDR3 protein: CASSSPDRGGYEQYF

J gene: TRBJ2-1
V gene: TRBV11-2
clone size: -
D gene: TRBD2
CDR3 DNA: TGTGCCAGCAGCTCCCTAGCGGGAGAGCTCAATGAGCAGTTCTTC
CDR3 protein: CASSSLAGELNEQFF

J gene: TRBJ2-2
V gene: TRBV24-1
clone size: -
D gene: TRBD1
CDR3 DNA: TGTGCCACCAGTGGGGGTAGAGGGGGCCTAGACACCGGGGAGCTGTTTTTT
CDR3 protein: CATSGGRGGLDTGELFF

J gene: TRBJ2-2
V gene: TRBV25-1
clone size: -
D gene: TRBD2
CDR3 DNA: TGTGCCAGCAGCGCCGCGGGAGGTGGACGTAGCGGGGAGCTGTTTTTT
CDR3 protein: CASSAAGGGRSGELFF

J gene: TRBJ1-5
V gene: TRBV7-2
clone size: -
D gene: TRBD1
CDR3 DNA: TGTGCCAGCAGCTTTTCCGGGACAGGGACCTCGCCCCAGCATTTT
CDR3 protein: CASSFSGTGTSPQHF

J gene: TRBJ1-1
V gene: TRBV6-5
clone size: once
D gene: -
CDR3 DNA: TGTGCCAGCAGTTACTCGAGCAGGGTGAACACTGAAGCTTTCTTT
CDR3 protein: CASSYSSRVNTEAFF

J gene: TRBJ1-5
V gene: TRBV5-1
clone size: -
D gene: -
CDR3 DNA: TGCGCCAGCAGCTTAGATACTAATCAGCCCCAGCATTTT
CDR3 protein: CASSLDTNQPQHF